This is a list of T cell receptor beta chains from one sample in a study of shared clonotypes between healthy human individuals. Method: immunoSEQ multiplex PCR; TCRdb's copy keeps in-frame clones and lacks some. The sample records some 2.1 million clones, 90% to 95% being singletons. The sequencing input was naive CD8+ T cells from PBMCs. These receptors came from a man younger than 35 in good health. Some clones in this sample may be carry-over from other donors' samples. Both conserved end residues are part of each CDR3. A D gene is named only where the DNA matches it firmly. Size is omitted from some rows. Given values are once, few, many or a class for expanded clones.

TGTGCCAGCAGCCCCTCAGGGGGTTGGACTGAAGCTTTCTTT | CASSPSGGWTEAFF | TRBV13 | 14 | TRBD1 | TRBJ1-1 | once
TGTGCCAGCAGCTTAGGCGGCGGGAGTCCCTACAATGAGCAGTTCTTC | CASSLGGGSPYNEQFF | TRBV7-9 | 16 | TRBD2 | TRBJ2-1 | NA
TGCGCCAGCAGCCAGGGCGGAGACTACGAGCAGTACTTC | CASSQGGDYEQYF | TRBV5-1 | 13 | NA | TRBJ2-7 | NA
TGCGCCAGCAGCCCACGAGTGGCAGATACGCAGTATTTT | CASSPRVADTQYF | TRBV4-1 | 13 | NA | TRBJ2-3 | NA
TGTGCCACCGACGCCGGGTGGGGGGGACATGGCTACACCTTC | CATDAGWGGHGYTF | TRBV28 | 14 | NA | TRBJ1-2 | once
TGTGCCATCGGCGAGGGGAAGGCCACTGAAGCTTTCTTT | CAIGEGKATEAFF | TRBV11-3 | 13 | NA | TRBJ1-1 | NA
TGTGCCAGCAGCCCCGGCGGGACCAGCCCCTACGAGCAGTACTTC | CASSPGGTSPYEQYF | TRBV9 | 15 | NA | TRBJ2-7 | NA
TGTGCCAGCAGCCTATTTGGCGGGACAGGGGGCGGGACCCAGTACTTC | CASSLFGGTGGGTQYF | TRBV7-9 | 16 | TRBD1 | TRBJ2-5 | NA
TGCGCCAGCAGCCACTCTCCGGGGGGTTCCTACAATGAGCAGTTCTTC | CASSHSPGGSYNEQFF | TRBV4-3 | 16 | TRBD2 | TRBJ2-1 | NA
TGTGCCAGCAGTCCAGCTCGCGGCGAACAAGAGACCCAGTACTTC | CASSPARGEQETQYF | TRBV27 | 15 | NA | TRBJ2-5 | NA
TGTGCCAGCTCACCGCCGGGACAGGGGATTTACACCATATATTTT | CASSPPGQGIYTIYF | TRBV18 | 15 | TRBD1 | TRBJ1-3 | NA
TGTGCCAGCAGCCCCGGGTGGGGGGCGGAAGAGCAGTACTTC | CASSPGWGAEEQYF | TRBV7-6 | 14 | NA | TRBJ2-7 | NA